This T cell receptor (beta chain) was obtained from a study of T cells after yellow fever vaccination. Study information: When fractions had low cell numbers, they were prepared with SMART-Seq v4 Ultra Low Input.

Notes on the study in general: Most primary-vaccination clones reappeared after the booster (96% CD4, roughly 88% CD8).

TCRdb itself ran the 5' RACE reads through MiXCR, one entry per CDR3 protein. Of 250,000 to 350,000 distinct CDR3 sequences in the sample, around 6.8% were seen once. About this clonotype: Its target is not known.

The V end was cut by 0 bases, the J end by 2 bases, with 9 bases between. Germline V gene sequence: CDR1 SGHRS, CDR2 YFSETQ. This CDR3 comprises 14 residues. This specimen was PBMCs, taken more than 40 days after the first yellow fever vaccination. The receptor was isolated from a man aged 18 to 29 who received the YFV17D yellow fever vaccine. The chain uses TRBV5-1 and TRBJ2-7; D uncertain. The CDR3 bases are TGCGCCAGCAGCTTGGGAGTAGGGACCTACGAGCAGTACGTC. Its translation is CASSLGVGTYEQYV.